These 18 T cell receptor beta chains were all obtained from the same sample, sequenced in a study of identical twins. TCRdb re-derived calls from the 5' RACE reads in MiXCR, one entry per CDR3 protein. Among more than 650,000 distinct CDR3 sequences, around 5.7% were seen once, and the ten largest hold around 2%. Sequenced sample: naive T cells sorted from blood. The receptors originated from a man between 18 and 35 years old in good health.

The sample holds many counts of this clonotype. CDR3 DNA sequence: TGTGCCAGCAGTTCCCGGACACTGGAGACCCAGTACTTC. It specifies CASSSRTLETQYF. J is TRBJ2-5 and V is TRBV27, with D possibly being TRBD1 (5 bases). The V gene's germline CDR1 is MNHEY and CDR2 SMNVEV (reference sequence). V lost 4 bases, J lost 5 bases, and 11 bases lay in between. This CDR3 comprises 13 residues.

This clonotype was picked up many times. The chain is built from TRBV2 and TRBJ2-7, with 8 bases aligning to TRBD2. The trim removed 7 bases at V and 3 bases at J, leaving 5 bases unmatched. The CDR3 runs to 13 residues. Germline CDR1 and CDR2: SNHLY and FYNNEI. The CDR3 region has the DNA TGTGCCAGCACGGGACTAGGGGACTACGAGCAGTACTTC. It codes for CASTGLGDYEQYF.

As concerns this clonotype: Its ends do not fully match the called genes, so a read error is possible. The chain links TRBV11-2 to TRBJ2-1; no reliable D call. Germline V gene data show CDR1 as SGHAT and CDR2 as FQNNGV. The CDR3 extends over 11 amino acids. The CDR3 sequence is CASITINEQLF. CDR3 sequence (DNA): TGTGCCAGCATCACTATAAATGAGCAGCTCTTC.

This clonotype showed up many times. The V call is TRBV12-3 or TRBV12-4, the J call TRBJ2-2; D possibly corresponds to TRBD2 (5 bases). The CDR3 sequence is 15 residues long. The V gene lost 7 bases and the J gene lost 4 bases, with 16 bases spanning the gap. DNA of the CDR3: TGTGCCAGCACCCTTATGGCAGGAGGCACCGGGGAGCTGTTTTTT. Amino acids: CASTLMAGGTGELFF.

In this sample, this clonotype turned up many times. The chain employs TRBV25-1 and TRBJ2-5, with 8 bases that match TRBD1. Germline V gene sequence: CDR1 MGHDK, CDR2 SYGVNS. CDR3 length: 13 residues. The ends lost 6 bases at V and 5 bases at J; junction bases unmatched: 5. The CDR3 reads CASRQGARETQYF. CDR3 sequence (DNA): TGTGCCAGCAGGCAGGGGGCGCGGGAGACCCAGTACTTC. The variable domain in full, completed from reference TRBV25-1 and TRBJ2-5, reads EADIYQTPRYLVIGTGKKITLECSQTMGHDKMYWYQQDPGMELHLIHYSYGVNSTEKGDLSSESTVSRIRTEHFPLTLESARPSHTSQYLCASRQGARETQYFGPGTRLLVL.

V usage is TRBV27 and J usage is TRBJ2-5; D remains unclear. Trimming stripped 2 bases from V and 1 base from J, with 11 bases between. Germline CDR1 MNHEY, CDR2 SMNVEV (reference sequence). The CDR3 extends over 15 amino acids. The CDR3 nucleotides read TGTGCCAGCAGTTTAGAAGGTTTGGGCCAAGAGACCCAGTACTTC. This encodes CASSLEGLGQETQYF.

There are a few counts of this clonotype. The germline gene is not matched at one end of the junction; a read error may be the cause. The chain couples TRBV7-9 to TRBJ1-2; 7 positions match TRBD1. The CDR3 consists of 14 residues. Germline V CDR1 and CDR2: SEHNR, FQNEAQ (reference sequence). CDR3 bases: TGTGCCAGCAGCATAGCAGACAGGGTCTCTGGCTACACCTTC. Translating gives CASSIADRVSGYTF.

This clonotype was observed a handful of times. J is TRBJ2-1 and V is TRBV7-9; possibly TRBD1 for D (5 bases). CDR1 is SEHNR, CDR2 FQNEAQ, per germline (reference sequence). V shed 3 bases and J shed 3 bases, with 9 bases lying between them. The CDR3 sequence is 14 residues long. The CDR3 region has the DNA TGTGCCAGCAGCTTCGCGGACAACTACAATGAGCAGTTCTTC. This codes for CASSFADNYNEQFF.

This clonotype was observed many times. This sequence joins TRBV9 and TRBJ2-3; D gene ambiguous. The V gene's germline CDR1 is SGDLS and CDR2 YYNGEE. Trimming cost V 7 bases and J 6 bases, with 18 bases left between them. The length of the CDR3 is 14 residues. CDR3 sequence (DNA): TGTGCCAGCTCCAAGGGTGCCTCGGCGGATACGCAGTATTTT. Amino acid sequence: CASSKGASADTQYF.

This clonotype was counted at least ten times. The rearrangement uses TRBV20-1 and TRBJ2-1, with TRBD2 matching over 10 bases. The length of the CDR3 is 13 residues. CDR1 and CDR2 (germline): DFQATT, SNEGSKA (reference sequence). J gave up 6 bases and V 5 bases, and 4 bases lay outside the gene matches. In nucleotides, the CDR3 is TGCAGTGCTGTAAGCGGGAGGGCCAATGAGCAGTTCTTC. It encodes CSAVSGRANEQFF.

CDR3 sequence: CSARDLSSGSYEQYF. The CDR3 DNA reads TGCAGTGCTAGAGATCTTTCGAGCGGGAGCTACGAGCAGTACTTC. The chain is built from TRBV20-1 and TRBJ2-7, with 8 nucleotides matching TRBD2. CDR1 and CDR2 (germline): DFQATT, SNEGSKA (reference sequence). Germline trimming cut 0 bases from V and 3 bases from J; bases unmatched to any gene: 7. The CDR3 runs to 15 residues.

This clonotype was recorded at least ten times. The chain recombines TRBV29-1 with TRBJ1-1; 7 bases fit TRBD1. V dropped 7 bases and J dropped 12; count of bases not matched to a gene: 5. Germline lookup yields CDR1 SQVTM and CDR2 ANQGSEA. This CDR3 has 9 amino acids. CDR3 in amino acids: CSAGTVPFF. CDR3 sequence (DNA): TGCAGCGCCGGGACAGTACCTTTCTTT.

This clonotype was found many times. V is TRBV3-1 and J is TRBJ2-1; D is tentatively TRBD1 or TRBD2 (6 bases each). Germline CDR1 is LGHDT and CDR2 is YNNKEL (reference sequence). The CDR3 consists of 13 residues. Trimming took off 4 bases at V and 13 bases at J, with 17 bases between the two ends. Here the CDR3 reads CASSPILGGPQFF. Written as DNA, the CDR3 is TGTGCCAGCAGCCCCATCCTTGGGGGGCCTCAGTTCTTC.

There are a few counts of this clonotype. This chain connects TRBV20-1 to TRBJ1-1; no clear D. The ends were cut back, 5 bases at V and 1 base at J, with 14 bases in the middle. The CDR3 runs 14 residues. CDR1 and CDR2 (germline): DFQATT, SNEGSKA (reference sequence). The CDR3 region is CSARLGPANTEAFF. CDR3 DNA sequence: TGCAGTGCTCGGTTGGGCCCAGCGAACACTGAAGCTTTCTTT.

V is TRBV19 and J is TRBJ1-5, with unresolved D. Germline V gene data show CDR1 as LNHDA and CDR2 as SQIVND (reference sequence). Trimming took off 7 bases at V and 7 bases at J, with 14 bases between the two ends. There are 13 residues in the CDR3. The CDR3 DNA reads TGTGCCAGTACCCCCATAGGCGGACAGCCCCAGCATTTT. As protein: CASTPIGGQPQHF.

This clonotype was counted ten times or more. The chain is built from TRBV3-1 and TRBJ2-1; TRBD2 aligns across 9 bases. The CDR3 runs to 16 residues. Unmatched junction bases numbered 10, after V lost 4 bases and J lost 6 bases. The germline gives CDR1 LGHDT, CDR2 YNNKEL (reference sequence). For the CDR3, the DNA is TGTGCCAGCAGCCGCCCGTTGCGGGAGGGCCGCAATGAGCAGTTCTTC. This sequence encodes CASSRPLREGRNEQFF.

This clonotype has ten or more counts. The chain recombines TRBV4-3 with TRBJ2-7; the D gene could be TRBD1 or TRBD2 (6 bases each). Trimming took 3 bases from V and 6 from J, leaving 18 bases between them. CDR3 length: 15 residues. Germline loops: CDR1 LGHNA, CDR2 YSLEER. The CDR3 region is CASSQEGRQVSEQYF. The CDR3 nucleotides read TGCGCCAGCAGCCAGGAGGGAAGACAGGTTTCCGAGCAGTACTTC.

The chain recombines TRBV12-3 or TRBV12-4 with TRBJ2-4; the D gene is possibly TRBD2 (5 bases). The CDR3 extends over 17 amino acids. V lost 1 base, J lost 1 base, and 14 bases lay in between. For the CDR3, the DNA is TGTGCCAGCAGTTTAGGGTTCTCGCGGGTGGCCAAAAACATTCAGTACTTC. Encoded protein: CASSLGFSRVAKNIQYF.